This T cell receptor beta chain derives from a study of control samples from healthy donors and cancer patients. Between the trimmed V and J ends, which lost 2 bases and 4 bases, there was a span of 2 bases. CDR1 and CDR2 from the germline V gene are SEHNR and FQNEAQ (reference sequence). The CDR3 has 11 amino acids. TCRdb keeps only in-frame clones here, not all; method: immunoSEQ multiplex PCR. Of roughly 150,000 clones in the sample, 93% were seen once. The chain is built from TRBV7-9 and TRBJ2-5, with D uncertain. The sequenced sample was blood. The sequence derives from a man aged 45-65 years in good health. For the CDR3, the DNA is TGTGCCAGCAGCTTAATAGAGACCCAGTACTTC. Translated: CASSLIETQYF.